The 10 T cell receptor beta chains given below trace back to one sample, sequenced in a study of T-cell memory formation after mild COVID-19. TCRdb itself ran the 5' RACE reads through MiXCR, one entry per CDR3 protein. Of roughly 480,000 distinct CDR3 sequences detected, 25% appear once; the ten largest clones hold around 12%. The specimen sequenced was PBMCs or a T cell subset sorted from them (not recorded which). These receptors all stem from an adult woman who had mild COVID-19 (a few samples of this study predate the infection). Cell type and time point are not known.

This clonotype was seen more than once but under ten times. The CDR3 here is CSAIPGTPHEQYF. Written as DNA, the CDR3 is TGCAGTGCTATCCCCGGGACACCCCACGAGCAGTACTTC. The chain combines TRBV20-1 with TRBJ2-7; D might be TRBD1 (6 bases). The V end lost 4 bases, the J end lost 5 bases, and 15 bases lay between the germline ends. Looked up from germline, CDR1 is DFQATT and CDR2 is SNEGSKA (reference sequence). The CDR3 totals 13 residues.

V is TRBV7-2 and J is TRBJ2-5; D is unresolved. The CDR3 consists of 15 residues. V lost 3 bases, J lost 5 bases, and 16 bases lay in between. Germline V gene lookup returns CDR1 SGHTA and CDR2 FQGNSA. The CDR3 DNA reads as TGTGCCAGCAGCTTTGGGCCCCAACGAAGGGAGACCCAGTACTTC. This translates into CASSFGPQRRETQYF.

The rearrangement joins TRBV3-1 to TRBJ2-3; D remains unclear. The germline CDR1 and CDR2 sequences are LGHDT and YNNKEL (reference sequence). The length of the CDR3 is 13 residues. V shed 1 base and J shed 10 bases, with 12 bases lying between them. The chain's CDR3 is CASSQVRPPPQYF. CDR3 DNA sequence: TGTGCCAGCAGCCAAGTACGTCCCCCTCCGCAGTATTTT.

This chain links TRBV4-2 with TRBJ2-1; TRBD2 might be the D (5 bases). The germline V and J ends were trimmed by 0 bases and 3 bases, with 9 bases remaining between them. The CDR3 has 15 residues. Germline values: CDR1 LGHNA, CDR2 YNFKEQ. This CDR3 is CASSQDRGRYNEQFF. The CDR3 DNA reads as TGTGCCAGCAGCCAAGATCGGGGTCGCTACAATGAGCAGTTCTTC.

This chain joins TRBV3-1 and TRBJ1-1, with D tentatively TRBD1 (5 bases). Germline assignment: CDR1 LGHDT and CDR2 YNNKEL (reference sequence). This CDR3 contains 14 residues. Trimming stripped 1 base from V and 4 bases from J, with 10 bases between. The CDR3 is CASSQVAGGTEAFF. CDR3 DNA sequence: TGTGCCAGCAGCCAAGTCGCGGGGGGCACTGAAGCTTTCTTT.

This clonotype was detected a few times. The chain joins TRBV7-9 to TRBJ1-2; no firm D call. Germline V gene data show CDR1 as SEHNR and CDR2 as FQNEAQ (reference sequence). Trimming cost V 5 bases and J 6 bases, with 10 bases left between them. The CDR3 has 12 residues. This CDR3 is CASSHSGNGYTF. The DNA of the CDR3 is TGTGCCAGCAGCCACTCGGGGAATGGCTACACCTTC.

Details on this clonotype: Given a much more abundant clone one base away, this may be a read error. The genes are TRBV7-3 and TRBJ1-1; 7 nucleotides line up with TRBD1. Germline loops: CDR1 SGHTA, CDR2 FQGTGA. The CDR3 runs to 14 residues. Germline trimming cut 5 bases from V and 1 base from J; bases unmatched to any gene: 4. This CDR3 is CASSHGTANTEAFF. The CDR3 DNA follows: TGTGCCAGCAGCCATGGGACAGCGAACACTGAAGCTTTCTTT.

This clonotype was seen a few times. This chain connects TRBV30 to TRBJ2-1, with 14 bases fitting TRBD2. CDR1 is GTSNPN, CDR2 SVGIG, per germline (reference sequence). The CDR3 has 14 amino acids. V was clipped by 4 bases and J by 12 bases; unmatched bases: 8. The CDR3 reads CAWNPGLAGEGQFF. In DNA, the CDR3 is TGTGCCTGGAACCCGGGACTAGCGGGAGAGGGGCAGTTCTTC.

This clonotype was detected a few times. The chain combines TRBV5-5 with TRBJ1-5; unclear D gene. Germline V gives CDR1 SGHKS, CDR2 YYEKEE (reference sequence). Trimming took off 1 base at V and 6 bases at J, with 11 bases between the two ends. This CDR3 has 14 amino acids. The DNA for the CDR3 is TGTGCCAGCAGCTTGTATCAAACAGTTCAGCCCCAGCATTTT. It is translated as CASSLYQTVQPQHF.

CDR3 nucleotides: TGCGCCAGCAGCCTCTTTTTGCTGTCAAAGACCCAGTACTTC. Translating it yields CASSLFLLSKTQYF. The rearrangement uses TRBV4-1 and TRBJ2-5; D call uncertain. The CDR3 is 14 residues long. The germline V gene has CDR1 MGHRA and CDR2 YSYEKL. Trimming cost V 4 bases and J 6 bases, with 15 bases left between them.